A single sample gave rise to the 18 T cell receptor beta chains below, sequenced in a study of radiation and T cells in renal cell carcinoma. Time point described: blood 4 weeks post-SBRT, at nephrectomy. Treatment defined: 15 Gy SBRT to primary tumor, nephrectomy 4 weeks later. Only in-frame clones appear in the TCRdb table, and some are missing; sequencing was by immunoSEQ multiplex PCR. The sample holds some 43,000 clones, roughly four fifths seen once. The sample in question was blood, obtained from a patient whose treatment included radiotherapy and nephrectomy. The receptors shown here come from a woman aged 70 to 79 with renal cell carcinoma.

The chain couples TRBV9 to TRBJ1-5, with 8 bases aligning to TRBD1. The CDR3 is 14 amino acids. CDR1 SGDLS and CDR2 YYNGEE come from the germline V gene. The ends lost 3 bases at V and 7 bases at J; junction bases unmatched: 6. The DNA of the CDR3 is TGTGCCAGCAGCGCCGGGACAGGTCAGCAGCCCCAGCATTTT. It yields the protein CASSAGTGQQPQHF.

J is TRBJ1-2 and V is TRBV5-6; D call uncertain. CDR3 length: 12 residues. Germline V CDR1 and CDR2: SGHDT, YYEEEE. V lost 1 base, J lost 1 base, and 2 bases lay in between. DNA of the CDR3: TGTGCCAGCAGCTTGCGTAACTATGGCTACACCTTC. Translated, it gives CASSLRNYGYTF.

The chain couples TRBV11-2 to TRBJ1-2; D is uncertain. This CDR3 comprises 13 residues. Trimming left V 5 bases short and J 8 bases short, with 15 bases between. In germline, CDR1 is SGHAT, CDR2 FQNNGV. The CDR3 nucleotides read TGTGCCAGCAGCCCGGGGTACCGGGGAGGCTACACCTTC. This translates into CASSPGYRGGYTF.

This sequence joins TRBV2 and TRBJ2-1; 12 positions match TRBD2. The CDR3 sequence is 15 residues long. J gave up 9 bases and V 2 bases, and 5 bases lay outside the gene matches. Germline V gene lookup returns CDR1 SNHLY and CDR2 FYNNEI. CDR3 residues: CASSELAGGPIEQFF. CDR3 sequence (DNA): TGTGCCAGCAGTGAACTAGCGGGGGGGCCGATTGAGCAGTTCTTC.

The rearrangement joins TRBV6-5 to TRBJ2-3, with no clear D. Germline V gives CDR1 MNHEY, CDR2 SVGAGI. This CDR3 has 14 residues. Trimming took 6 bases from V and 1 from J, leaving 11 bases between them. The CDR3 region has the DNA TGTGCCAGCAGGCCACCATTGGGCACAGATACGCAGTATTTT. Translated, it gives CASRPPLGTDTQYF.

The J gene is TRBJ2-7, the V gene TRBV7-8; the match to TRBD2 covers 11 bases. CDR1 is SGHVS and CDR2 is FQNEAQ in the germline V gene. The CDR3 runs to 18 residues. The V gene end was trimmed by 6 bases and the J gene end by 3 bases; junction bases not matched to a gene: 16. The CDR3 DNA reads TGTGCCAGCAGACCTATCCGCCCCGGGACTAGCGGCAACTACGAGCAGTACTTC. Amino acids: CASRPIRPGTSGNYEQYF. Full variable domain (remainder filled in from reference TRBV7-8 and TRBJ2-7): GAGVSQSPRYKVAKRGQDVALRCDPISGHVSLFWYQQALGQGPEFLTYFQNEAQLDKSGLPSDRFFAERPEGSVSTLKIQRTQQEDSAVYLCASRPIRPGTSGNYEQYFGPGTRLTVT.

The J gene is TRBJ2-1, the V gene TRBV7-2; no clear D gene. The CDR3 spans 14 residues. CDR1 is SGHTA, CDR2 FQGNSA, per germline. With 5 bases removed from V and 10 bases from J, the gap between germline ends came to 18 bases. CDR3 sequence reads: CASSPGPPLGEQFF. The CDR3, as DNA: TGTGCCAGCAGCCCAGGACCGCCTTTAGGGGAGCAGTTCTTC.

The rearrangement uses TRBV6-5 and TRBJ1-2; 8 bases match TRBD1. The CDR3 is 14 residues long. The V gene end was trimmed by 6 bases and the J gene end by 3 bases; junction bases not matched to a gene: 6. CDR1 is MNHEY and CDR2 is SVGAGI in the germline V gene. CDR3: CASRAVQGDYGYTF. In nucleotides, the CDR3 is TGTGCCAGCAGGGCAGTACAGGGGGACTATGGCTACACCTTC.

This clone was seen more than once but under ten times. The J gene is TRBJ2-3, the V gene TRBV11-2; tentative D call: TRBD2 (6 bases). The CDR3 runs to 13 residues. CDR1 is SGHAT, CDR2 FQNNGV, per germline. V lost 4 bases to trimming and J lost 10 bases, with 15 bases between them. CDR3 sequence reads: CASSSGRDLPQYF. The CDR3 DNA reads TGTGCCAGCAGCTCGGGACGGGACTTGCCGCAGTATTTT.

This chain links TRBV5-6 with TRBJ2-1, with 9 bases identical to TRBD1. J gave up 10 bases and V 3 bases, and 2 bases lay outside the gene matches. This CDR3 is 12 amino acids long. Germline assignment: CDR1 SGHDT and CDR2 YYEEEE. The CDR3 here is CASSWTGAEQFF. The CDR3 region has the DNA TGTGCCAGCAGCTGGACAGGGGCAGAGCAGTTCTTC. Drawing the rest from reference TRBV5-6 and TRBJ2-1, the complete variable domain is DAGVTQSPTHLIKTRGQQVTLRCSPKSGHDTVSWYQQALGQGPQFIFQYYEEEERQRGNFPDRFSGHQFPNYSSELNVNALLLGDSALYLCASSWTGAEQFFGPGTRLTVL.

The genes are TRBV6-5 and TRBJ2-7; D may correspond to TRBD1 or TRBD2 (6 bases each). CDR3 length: 13 residues. Trimming left V 8 bases short and J 2 bases short, with 13 bases between. Germline values: CDR1 MNHEY, CDR2 SVGAGI. CDR3 residues: CASWRAGAYEQYF. Written as DNA, the CDR3 is TGTGCCAGCTGGAGGGCAGGGGCCTACGAGCAGTACTTC.

This clone is medium-sized within its sample. The genes are TRBV19 and TRBJ1-2, with TRBD1 identical over 7 bases. V was pared by 6 bases and J by 7 bases, with 17 bases of the junction left unmatched. Per the germline V gene, CDR1 is LNHDA and CDR2 is SQIVND (reference sequence). The CDR3 runs 16 residues. The CDR3 DNA reads as TGTGCCAGTAGCTTGGAGGGGGCGCAGGGTCGGGGTGGCTACACCTTC. As protein: CASSLEGAQGRGGYTF.

The V call is TRBV7-9, the J call TRBJ1-3; 11 nucleotides agree with TRBD1. The ends lost 2 bases at V and 4 bases at J; junction bases unmatched: 7. Germline V gene lookup returns CDR1 SEHNR and CDR2 FQNEAQ (reference sequence). CDR3 length equals 17 residues. The CDR3 bases are TGTGCCAGCAGCTTATTAGGACAGGGGGCAGACGGAAACACCATATATTTT. It yields the protein CASSLLGQGADGNTIYF.

The rearrangement links TRBV19 to TRBJ2-2; 7 bases line up with TRBD2. The CDR3 spans 15 residues. J lost 6 bases, V lost 7 bases, and 11 bases had no gene match. The V gene's germline CDR1 is LNHDA and CDR2 SQIVND (reference sequence). The CDR3 is CASTQGAGVAGELFF. The CDR3 region has the DNA TGTGCCAGTACCCAGGGCGCGGGAGTCGCCGGGGAGCTGTTTTTT.

V gene TRBV7-7 combines with J gene TRBJ2-5; perhaps TRBD1 as D (5 bases). The V and J ends lost 6 bases and 1 base respectively, with 9 bases between them. The CDR3 is 13 residues long. Germline lookup yields CDR1 SSHAT and CDR2 FNYEAQ (reference sequence). Here the CDR3 reads CASSQGTQETQYF. Here the CDR3 DNA reads TGTGCCAGCAGTCAGGGTACCCAAGAGACCCAGTACTTC.

The count of this clone is one. The chain uses TRBV28 and TRBJ2-5; 9 positions match TRBD2. The CDR3 consists of 15 residues. Germline CDR1 and CDR2: MDHEN and SYDVKM. V was pared by 3 bases and J by 5 bases, with 7 bases of the junction left unmatched. This CDR3 reads CASSFIAGAGETQYF. The DNA of the CDR3 is TGTGCCAGCAGTTTCATAGCGGGAGCAGGGGAGACCCAGTACTTC.

The J gene is TRBJ1-5, the V gene TRBV4-3, with D possibly matching TRBD1 (5 bases). In germline, CDR1 is LGHNA, CDR2 YSLEER. Trimming took off 0 bases at V and 6 bases at J, with 15 bases between the two ends. The CDR3 covers 16 residues. CDR3 region: CASSQEAAGSGQPQHF. The CDR3 DNA is TGCGCCAGCAGCCAAGAGGCAGCAGGGTCGGGTCAGCCCCAGCATTTT.

The chain carries TRBV7-2 and TRBJ2-2; 7 nucleotides agree with TRBD1. The length of the CDR3 is 16 residues. V dropped 2 bases and J dropped 5; count of bases not matched to a gene: 8. The germline CDR1 and CDR2 sequences are SGHTA and FQGNSA. The CDR3 coding sequence is TGTGCCAGCAGCTTATTGGGACAGCCATCAACCGGGGAGCTGTTTTTT. Amino acid sequence: CASSLLGQPSTGELFF.